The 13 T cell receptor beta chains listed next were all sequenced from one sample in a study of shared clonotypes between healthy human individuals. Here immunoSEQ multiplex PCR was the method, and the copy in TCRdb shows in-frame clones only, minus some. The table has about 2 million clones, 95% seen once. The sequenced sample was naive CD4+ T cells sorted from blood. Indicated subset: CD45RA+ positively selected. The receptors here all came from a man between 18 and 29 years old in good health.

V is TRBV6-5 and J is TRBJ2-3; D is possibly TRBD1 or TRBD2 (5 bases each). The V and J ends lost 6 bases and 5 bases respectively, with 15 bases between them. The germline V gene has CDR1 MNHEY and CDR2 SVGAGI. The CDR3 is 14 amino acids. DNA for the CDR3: TGTGCCAGCAGGGGGGAAGGGGCGGAAGATACGCAGTATTTT. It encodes CASRGEGAEDTQYF.

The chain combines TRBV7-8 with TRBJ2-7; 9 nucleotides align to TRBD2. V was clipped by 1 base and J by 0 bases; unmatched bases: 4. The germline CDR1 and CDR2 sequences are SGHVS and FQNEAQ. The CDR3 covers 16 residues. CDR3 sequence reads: CASSLVAGGTSYEQYF. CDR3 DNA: TGTGCCAGCAGCTTAGTCGCGGGAGGGACCTCCTACGAGCAGTACTTC.

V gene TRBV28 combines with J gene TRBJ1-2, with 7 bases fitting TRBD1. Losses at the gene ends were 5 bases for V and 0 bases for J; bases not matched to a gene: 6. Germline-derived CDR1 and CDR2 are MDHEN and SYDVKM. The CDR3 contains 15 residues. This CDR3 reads CASSPTDRANYGYTF. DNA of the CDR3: TGTGCCAGCAGTCCGACCGACAGGGCTAACTATGGCTACACCTTC.

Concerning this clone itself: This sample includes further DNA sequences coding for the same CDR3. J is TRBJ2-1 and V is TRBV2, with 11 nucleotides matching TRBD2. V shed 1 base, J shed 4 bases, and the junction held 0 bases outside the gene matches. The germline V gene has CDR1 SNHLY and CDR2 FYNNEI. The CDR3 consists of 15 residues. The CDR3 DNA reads TGTGCCAGCAGTGAAGGACTAGCGGGGTACAATGAGCAGTTCTTC. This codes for CASSEGLAGYNEQFF.

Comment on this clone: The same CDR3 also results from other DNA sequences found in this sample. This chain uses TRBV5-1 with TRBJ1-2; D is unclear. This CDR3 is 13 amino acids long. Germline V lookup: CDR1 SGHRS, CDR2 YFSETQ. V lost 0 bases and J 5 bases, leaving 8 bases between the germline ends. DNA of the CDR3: TGCGCCAGCAGCTTGGTGTCAAATTATGGCTACACCTTC. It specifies CASSLVSNYGYTF.

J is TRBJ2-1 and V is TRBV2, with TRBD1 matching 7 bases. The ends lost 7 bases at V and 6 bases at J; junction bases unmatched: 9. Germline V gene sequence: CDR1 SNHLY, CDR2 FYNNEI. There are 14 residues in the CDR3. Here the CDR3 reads CASTRGRGGNEQFF. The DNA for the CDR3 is TGTGCCAGCACGAGGGGGCGAGGGGGCAATGAGCAGTTCTTC.

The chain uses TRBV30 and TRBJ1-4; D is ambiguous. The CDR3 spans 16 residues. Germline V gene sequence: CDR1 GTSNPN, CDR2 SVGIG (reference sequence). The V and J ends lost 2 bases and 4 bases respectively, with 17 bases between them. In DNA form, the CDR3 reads TGTGCCTGGAGTCCCACGGAACGCAGCTTTAATGAAAAACTGTTTTTT. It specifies CAWSPTERSFNEKLFF. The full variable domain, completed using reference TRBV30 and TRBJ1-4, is SQTIHQWPATLVQPVGSPLSLECTVEGTSNPNLYWYRQAAGRGLQLLFYSVGIGQISSEVPQNLSASRPQDRQFILSSKKLLLSDSGFYLCAWSPTERSFNEKLFFGSGTQLSVL.

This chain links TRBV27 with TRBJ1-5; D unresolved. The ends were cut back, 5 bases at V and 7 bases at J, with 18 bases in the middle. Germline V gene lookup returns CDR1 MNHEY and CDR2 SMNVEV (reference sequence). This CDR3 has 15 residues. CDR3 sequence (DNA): TGTGCCAGCAGTCCGACGACGGGAAATAAACAGCCCCAGCATTTT. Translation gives CASSPTTGNKQPQHF.

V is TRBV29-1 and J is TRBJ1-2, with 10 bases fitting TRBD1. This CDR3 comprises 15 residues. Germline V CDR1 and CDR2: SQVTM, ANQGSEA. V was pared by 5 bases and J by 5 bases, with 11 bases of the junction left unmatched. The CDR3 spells CSVIPDRGQYYGYTF. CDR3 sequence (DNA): TGCAGCGTTATTCCCGACAGGGGGCAATATTATGGCTACACCTTC.

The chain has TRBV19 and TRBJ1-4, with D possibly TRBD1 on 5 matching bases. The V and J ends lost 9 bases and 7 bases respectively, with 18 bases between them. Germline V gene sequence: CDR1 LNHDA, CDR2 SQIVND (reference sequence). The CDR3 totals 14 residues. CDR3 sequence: CASRKAGQTEKLFF. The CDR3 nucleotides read TGTGCCAGCAGAAAAGCAGGGCAGACTGAAAAACTGTTTTTT.

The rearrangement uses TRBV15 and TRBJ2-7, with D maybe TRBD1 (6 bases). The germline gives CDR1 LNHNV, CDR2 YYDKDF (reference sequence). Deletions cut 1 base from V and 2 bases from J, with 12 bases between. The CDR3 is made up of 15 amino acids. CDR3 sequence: CATSRGSGVTYEQYF. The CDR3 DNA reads TGTGCCACCAGCAGAGGCTCAGGGGTTACCTACGAGCAGTACTTC.

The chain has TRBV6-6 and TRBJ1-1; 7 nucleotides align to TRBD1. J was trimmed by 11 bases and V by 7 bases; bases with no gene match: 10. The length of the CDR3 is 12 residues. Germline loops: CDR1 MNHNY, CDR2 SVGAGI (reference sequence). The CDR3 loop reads CASTQGTVPAFF. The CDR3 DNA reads TGTGCCAGCACCCAGGGGACAGTCCCGGCTTTCTTT.

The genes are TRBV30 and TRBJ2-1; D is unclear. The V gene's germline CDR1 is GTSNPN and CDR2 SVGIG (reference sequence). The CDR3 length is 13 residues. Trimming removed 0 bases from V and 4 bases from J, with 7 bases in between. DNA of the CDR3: TGTGCCTGGAGTGTGAGTCAGTACAATGAGCAGTTCTTC. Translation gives CAWSVSQYNEQFF.